A single sample is the source of the 13 T cell receptor beta chains below, sequenced in a study of blood T cells in healthy people across ages. Sample-barcoded 5' priming and a J-beta primer mix drove a second PCR of about 7 to 11 cycles. TCRdb reanalysed the 5' RACE reads using MiXCR and keeps one entry per CDR3 protein. Among 650,000 to 1,000,000 distinct CDR3 sequences, around 45% were seen once, and the ten largest hold 15% to 20%. Sample: blood. The source of these receptors is a man at least 80 years old in good health.

This clonotype was observed many times. The chain links TRBV28 to TRBJ2-5, with TRBD2 matching over 7 bases. Trimming removed 3 bases from V and 3 bases from J; junction bases left unmatched: 4. The CDR3 has 14 amino acids. Germline assignment: CDR1 MDHEN and CDR2 SYDVKM. Here the CDR3 reads CASSFPGGKETQYF. The CDR3 nucleotides are TGTGCCAGCAGTTTTCCCGGGGGGAAAGAGACCCAGTACTTC.

The rearrangement links TRBV20-1 to TRBJ2-3; 7 nucleotides match TRBD2. Germline V gene sequence: CDR1 DFQATT, CDR2 SNEGSKA (reference sequence). The CDR3 totals 15 residues. Trimming cost V 1 base and J 2 bases; bases outside gene matches: 6. CDR3 protein: CSARGGSGYTDTQYF. In DNA, the CDR3 is TGCAGTGCTAGAGGAGGTAGCGGGTACACAGATACGCAGTATTTT.

In this sample, this clonotype turned up many times. The J gene is TRBJ2-7, the V gene TRBV12-3 or TRBV12-4; TRBD2 matches at 7 bases. CDR3 length equals 12 residues. Losses at the gene ends were 8 bases for V and 2 bases for J; bases not matched to a gene: 3. The CDR3 spells CASRGDPYEQYF. Written as DNA, the CDR3 is TGTGCCAGCCGGGGGGACCCCTACGAGCAGTACTTC.

The gene calls are TRBV28 and TRBJ2-4; tentatively, D is TRBD1 (6 bases). The J call may be in error: the DNA end matches TRBJ2-7 better. The CDR3 sequence is 14 residues long. Germline loops: CDR1 MDHEN, CDR2 SYDVKM. CDR3 sequence reads: CASSIPDSGYEQYF. For the CDR3, the DNA is TGTGCCAGCTCGATCCCGGACAGTGGGTACGAGCAGTACTTC.

Regarding this clonotype: One end of the junction is discordant with germline, which a read error may explain. This chain's CDR3 is CASSGRGSADAQYF. In DNA, the CDR3 is TGTGCCAGCAGTGGAAGGGGGAGTGCAGATGCGCAGTATTTT. The rearrangement links TRBV12-3 or TRBV12-4 to TRBJ2-3; maybe TRBD1 (6 bases). CDR3 length: 14 amino acids.

The chain recombines TRBV4-1 with TRBJ2-7; 7 bases line up with TRBD1. Germline V lookup: CDR1 MGHRA, CDR2 YSYEKL. CDR3 length: 16 residues. The V gene end was trimmed by 4 bases and the J gene end by 3 bases; junction bases not matched to a gene: 12. CDR3 coding DNA: TGCGCCAGCAGCCTCAGCTCCGGGACAGATAACTACGAGCAGTACTTC. It codes for CASSLSSGTDNYEQYF.

The chain links TRBV11-3 to TRBJ1-6, with unresolved D. V was trimmed by 1 base and J by 0 bases, leaving 4 bases between them. This CDR3 has 15 amino acids. CDR1 and CDR2 (germline): SGHNT, YENEEA. CDR3: CASSLVSSYNSPLHF. The DNA for the CDR3 is TGTGCCAGCAGCTTAGTGAGCTCCTATAATTCACCCCTCCACTTT.

This clonotype was counted many times. This chain joins TRBV20-1 and TRBJ2-5, with D uncertain. Germline lookup yields CDR1 DFQATT and CDR2 SNEGSKA (reference sequence). V was pared by 4 bases and J by 2 bases, with 14 bases between. This CDR3 has 14 amino acids. DNA of the CDR3: TGCAGTGCTACAGAATCAGGCTTACAAGAGACCCAGTACTTC. Its translation: CSATESGLQETQYF.

This clonotype was recorded a few times. This chain's CDR3 is CAWSVGQPGAYGYTF. The CDR3 coding sequence is TGTGCCTGGAGTGTAGGCCAGCCCGGCGCCTATGGCTACACCTTC. This chain connects TRBV30 to TRBJ1-2; D remains unclear. The V end was cut by 0 bases, the J end by 4 bases, with 15 bases between. This CDR3 spans 15 amino acids. Germline assignment: CDR1 GTSNPN and CDR2 SVGIG (reference sequence).

The V and J genes are TRBV24-1 and TRBJ2-5; weak D call: TRBD1 (6 bases). The J call may be faulty, since TRBJ2-7 better matches the DNA end. CDR3 length equals 13 residues. Per the germline V gene, CDR1 is KGHDR and CDR2 is SFDVKD. This chain's CDR3 is CATSDLHRVEQYF. DNA of the CDR3: TGTGCCACCAGTGATTTGCACAGGGTCGAGCAGTACTTC.

A few counts support this clonotype. J is TRBJ1-5 and V is TRBV5-5; TRBD1 aligns across 7 bases. Germline lookup yields CDR1 SGHKS and CDR2 YYEKEE (reference sequence). The CDR3 contains 14 residues. The junction had 3 bases not matched to a gene; V was cut back by 3 bases and J by 3 bases. CDR3 coding DNA: TGTGCCAGCAGCTCAGGACAGGACAATCAGCCCCAGCATTTT. It codes for CASSSGQDNQPQHF.

The chain carries TRBV7-3 and TRBJ2-1; D may correspond to TRBD1 or TRBD2 (5 bases each). Germline values: CDR1 SGHTA, CDR2 FQGTGA. CDR3 length: 12 residues. V dropped 6 bases and J dropped 5 bases, with 8 bases sitting between them. The CDR3 bases are TGTGCCAGCAGAGGGACGGACAATGAGCAGTTCTTC. Its protein is CASRGTDNEQFF.

About this clonotype: At one end the junction does not follow the germline gene, possibly because of a read error. This rearrangement joins TRBV4-3 to TRBJ2-5; 7 bases match TRBD2. The DNA end is more similar to TRBJ2-7, so the J call may be wrong. The germline V gene has CDR1 LGHNA and CDR2 YSLEER. The CDR3 has 13 residues. CDR3: CTSSQGEGYEQYF. For the CDR3, the DNA is TGCACCAGCAGCCAAGGGGAGGGGTACGAGCAGTACTTC.